Reported below is one TCR beta chain. Deep-level assay runs were performed. Every immunoSEQ plate was one replicate of a subset's evenly spread DNA. Sequencing was performed with immunoSEQ multiplex PCR; in TCRdb, only in-frame clones are kept and a portion is missing. The table has about 490,000 clones, approximately 84% seen once. This sample is drawn from a study of shared clonotypes between healthy human individuals. The overall study: The study enrolled two women and a few men aged 18 to 49.

Extraction of genomic DNA in unsorted samples used 100 million or so PBMCs. V dropped 5 bases and J dropped 0; count of bases not matched to a gene: 17. The CDR3 extends over 19 amino acids. Germline values: CDR1 SGHRS, CDR2 YFSETQ. The genes are TRBV5-1 and TRBJ2-1, with 7 bases that match TRBD2. The sequence was collected from a woman in her thirties or forties in good health. Some clones in this sample may be carry-over from other donors' samples. Material for sequencing was PBMCs. CDR3 sequence (DNA): TGCGCCAGCAGGGCATCTACAAGCGGGACCTCCAGCTCCTACAATGAGCAGTTCTTC. Amino acid sequence: CASRASTSGTSSSYNEQFF.